This TCR beta chain was retrieved from a study of T cells in Graves' hyperthyroidism and ophthalmopathy. The CDR3 runs to 14 residues. The V segment lost 7 bases and the J segment 1 base; nucleotides outside the gene matches: 6. CDR1 and CDR2 from the germline V gene are MDHEN and SYDVKM. Regions amplified from RNA transcripts were the TCR beta CDR3 regions. First-round RT-PCR with HTBI primers amplified the TCR CDR3 region. From the multiplex PCR reads, TCRdb called clonotypes with MiXCR, one entry per CDR3 protein. Among 200,000 to 250,000 distinct CDR3 sequences listed, 15% to 20% were seen once. Ten or more counts support this clonotype.

Sequencing was performed on blood. This sequence was found in a man aged 50-60 years with Graves' hyperthyroidism. This chain uses TRBV28 with TRBJ2-5; the match to TRBD1 covers 7 bases. The CDR3 reads CASTGGALQETQYF. CDR3 sequence (DNA): TGTGCCAGCACAGGGGGAGCCCTCCAAGAGACCCAGTACTTC.